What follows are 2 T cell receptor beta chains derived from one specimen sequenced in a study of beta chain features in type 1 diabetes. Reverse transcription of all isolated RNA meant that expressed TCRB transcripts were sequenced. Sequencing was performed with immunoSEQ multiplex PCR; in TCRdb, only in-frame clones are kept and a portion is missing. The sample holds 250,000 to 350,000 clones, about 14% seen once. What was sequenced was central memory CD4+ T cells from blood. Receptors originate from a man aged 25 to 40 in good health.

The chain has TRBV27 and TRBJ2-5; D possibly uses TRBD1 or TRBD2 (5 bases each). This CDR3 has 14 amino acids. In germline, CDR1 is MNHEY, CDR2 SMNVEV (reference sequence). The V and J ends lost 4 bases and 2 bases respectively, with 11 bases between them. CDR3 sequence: CASSYSGLQETQYF. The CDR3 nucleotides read TGTGCCAGCAGTTACTCGGGGCTTCAAGAGACCCAGTACTTC.

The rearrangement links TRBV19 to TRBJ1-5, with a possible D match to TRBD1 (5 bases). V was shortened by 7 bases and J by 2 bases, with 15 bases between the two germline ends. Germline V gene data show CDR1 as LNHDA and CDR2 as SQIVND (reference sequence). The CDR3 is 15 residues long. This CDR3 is CASTSDGGGNQPQHF. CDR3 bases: TGTGCCAGTACCTCGGACGGGGGGGGCAATCAGCCCCAGCATTTT.